The T cell receptor (beta chain) described here comes from a study of graft-versus-host responses after intestinal transplantation. Points from the study as a whole: Recipient marrow held GvH clones, some first seen in ileum or blood.

Turning to this clone: The antigen is unknown.

Only in-frame clones appear in the TCRdb table, and some are missing; sequencing was by immunoSEQ multiplex PCR. This table holds around 33,000 clones, around 96% found once. V was cut by 0 bases and J by 8 bases, with 17 bases left in between. The CDR3 has 15 residues. The germline V gene encodes CDR1 SGHNT and CDR2 YYREEE (reference sequence). The chain carries TRBV5-4 and TRBJ1-2; TRBD1 might be the D (6 bases). This TCR was recovered from a human patient who received an intestinal transplant, so some T cells may come from the graft donor. The sample was PBMCs, taken 16 days after intestinal transplant. CDR3 region: CASSLDRVISWGYTF. The CDR3 DNA sequence: TGTGCCAGCAGCTTGGACAGGGTTATATCGTGGGGCTACACCTTC.